This T cell receptor beta chain was captured in a study of vaccination and CD4 T cells after COVID-19. The Oncomine TCR Beta short-read assay sequenced DNA from cultured CD4+ T cells. Using its own MiXCR run on the PCR reads, TCRdb lists one record per CDR3 protein. The table shows thousands of distinct CDR3 sequences, with around a fifth occurring only once. In its sample, this clonotype is medium-sized. What it recognizes is unknown. The CDR3 sequence is 13 residues long. Germline CDR1 and CDR2: SNHLY and FYNNEI. V lost 6 bases to trimming and J lost 3 bases; unmatched junction nucleotides: 2. Stated treatment: roughly 10-day PBMC culture with coronavirus spike peptide pools or control peptides (ViraFEST assay).

This receptor was obtained from a human donor who had recovered from COVID-19. The source material was CD4+ T cells from blood, cultured in vitro. The chain couples TRBV2 to TRBJ2-1; 7 nucleotides agree with TRBD2. The CDR3 DNA sequence: TGTGCCAGCAGGGGGAGGGTCTACAATGAGCAGTTCTTC. It translates to CASRGRVYNEQFF. Full variable domain (remainder filled in from reference TRBV2 and TRBJ2-1): EPEVTQTPSHQVTQMGQEVILRCVPISNHLYFYWYRQILGQKVEFLVSFYNNEISEKSEIFDDQFSVERPDGSNFTLKIRSTKLEDSAMYFCASRGRVYNEQFFGPGTRLTVL.